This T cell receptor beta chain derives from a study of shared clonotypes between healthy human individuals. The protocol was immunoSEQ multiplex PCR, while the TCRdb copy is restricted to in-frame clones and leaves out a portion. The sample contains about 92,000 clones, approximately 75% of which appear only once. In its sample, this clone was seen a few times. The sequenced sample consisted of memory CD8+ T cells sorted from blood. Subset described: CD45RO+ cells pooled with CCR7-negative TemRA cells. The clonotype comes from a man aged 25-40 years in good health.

CDR3 bases: TGTGCCAGCAGTTCTCCCCGAGAGGAGACCCAGTACTTC. Translation gives CASSSPREETQYF. This chain joins TRBV6-6 and TRBJ2-5; D unresolved. The V gene's germline CDR1 is MNHNY and CDR2 SVGAGI (reference sequence). The V end lost 4 bases, the J end lost 5 bases, and 11 bases lay between the germline ends. The CDR3 consists of 13 residues.